This TCR beta chain was sequenced in a study of regulatory T cells in long-lasting Graves disease. TCR beta libraries were built with iRepertoire HTBI primers and Arm-PCR of CDR3 regions. TCRdb redid the calling of the multiplex PCR reads with MiXCR, one entry per CDR3 protein. The data show more than 400,000 distinct CDR3 sequences, about a sixth seen once. The CDR3 extends over 14 amino acids. Trimming at V came to 7 bases and at J to 5 bases, leaving 7 bases not matched to a gene. The time point: newly diagnosed GD, antithyroid drugs for less than 3 months. The TCR library was prepared using RNA isolated from PBMCs. This sample also appeared in a second study, on T cells in Graves' hyperthyroidism and ophthalmopathy. From that report: Researchers defined stable Graves' hyperthyroidism as no ophthalmopathy progression within 18 months.

The sample consisted of peripheral blood mononuclear cells (PBMCs), taken at new diagnosis, from a patient treated with antithyroid drugs. The chain joins TRBV12-3 or TRBV12-4 to TRBJ2-5, with 10 nucleotides matching TRBD2. This TCR derives from a man in his forties with Graves disease. CDR3 region: CASTQAGGSETQYF. For the CDR3, the DNA is TGTGCCAGCACTCAAGCGGGAGGGAGTGAGACCCAGTACTTC.